A selection of T cell receptor beta chains follows, all from one sample in a study of PD-1 blockade in classical Hodgkin lymphoma. Sequenced by immunoSEQ multiplex PCR; TCRdb stores in-frame clones only, minus some. The data contain tens of thousands of clones, roughly 89% of them seen just once; the ten biggest clones take up roughly 21%. Sequences were derived from peripheral blood mononuclear cells (PBMCs), sampled at baseline. Receptors originate from a human donor with classical Hodgkin lymphoma. CDR3s include the opening cysteine and the closing phenylalanine or tryptophan. Each record gives: V gene, J gene, D gene, CDR3 protein, CDR3 DNA. D genes are given only for firm matches.

>TRBV19|TRBJ2-6|TRBD1
CASRTDRGSGGANVLTF
TGTGCCAGTAGAACGGACAGGGGATCGGGTGGGGCCAACGTCCTGACTTTC
>TRBV5-4|TRBJ1-1|TRBD1
CASSPRQGAETEAFF
TGTGCCAGCAGCCCCAGACAGGGGGCCGAGACTGAAGCTTTCTTT
>TRBV4-2|TRBJ1-6|NA
CASSQVGEWSPLHF
TGTGCCAGCAGCCAAGTGGGAGAATGGTCACCCCTCCACTTT
>TRBV5-1|TRBJ1-2|NA
CASSLAGVPGYGYTF
TGCGCCAGCAGCTTGGCAGGGGTCCCTGGCTATGGCTACACCTTC
>TRBV14|TRBJ2-5|NA
CASSQAWVFGLETQYF
TGTGCCAGCAGCCAAGCGTGGGTTTTTGGGCTAGAGACCCAGTACTTC
>TRBV6-6|TRBJ2-3|NA
CASSRDNTDTQYF
TGTGCCAGCAGCAGGGACAACACAGATACGCAGTATTTT
>TRBV6-5|TRBJ2-1|NA
CASTPDPGVNEQFF
TGTGCCAGCACCCCCGACCCCGGGGTCAATGAGCAGTTCTTC
>TRBV5-6|TRBJ2-7|NA
CASSSYIFPSYEQYF
TGTGCCAGCAGCTCTTACATATTTCCCTCCTACGAGCAGTACTTC
>TRBV19|TRBJ2-6|NA
CASSIGRVSGANVLTF
TGTGCCAGTAGTATAGGCAGGGTCTCTGGGGCCAACGTCCTGACTTTC
>TRBV6-1|TRBJ2-7|NA
CASSESSAGLLRNEQYF
TGTGCCAGCAGTGAATCGTCTGCGGGACTCCTCAGGAACGAGCAGTACTTC